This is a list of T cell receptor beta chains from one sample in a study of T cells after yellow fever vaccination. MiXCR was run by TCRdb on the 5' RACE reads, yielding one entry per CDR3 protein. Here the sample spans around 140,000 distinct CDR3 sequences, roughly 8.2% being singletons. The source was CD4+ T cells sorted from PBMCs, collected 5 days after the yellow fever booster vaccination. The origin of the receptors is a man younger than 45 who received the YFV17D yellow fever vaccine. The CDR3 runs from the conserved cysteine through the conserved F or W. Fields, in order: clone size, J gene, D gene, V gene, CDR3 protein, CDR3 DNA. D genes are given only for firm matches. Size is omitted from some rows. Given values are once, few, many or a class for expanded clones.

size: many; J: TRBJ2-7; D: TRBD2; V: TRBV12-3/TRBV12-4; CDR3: CASSLLAGGNYEQYF; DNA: TGTGCCAGCAGTCTCCTAGCGGGAGGGAACTACGAGCAGTACTTC
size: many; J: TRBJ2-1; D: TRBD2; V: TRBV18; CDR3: CASSPSSRLAGAYNEQFF; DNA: TGTGCCAGCTCACCATCTTCGCGGCTAGCGGGAGCCTACAATGAGCAGTTCTTC
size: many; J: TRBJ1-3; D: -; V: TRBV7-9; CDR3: CASSPSAVVGGNTIYF; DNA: TGTGCCAGCAGCCCCAGCGCTGTCGTGGGTGGAAACACCATATATTTT
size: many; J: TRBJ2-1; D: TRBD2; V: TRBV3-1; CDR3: CASSQRTSGRSAEQFF; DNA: TGTGCCAGCAGCCAGCGGACTAGCGGGAGGTCTGCGGAGCAGTTCTTC
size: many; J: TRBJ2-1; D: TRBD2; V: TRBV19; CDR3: CASSIGGGTSAPSSYNEQFF; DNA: TGTGCCAGTAGTATAGGAGGAGGAACTAGCGCCCCTAGCTCCTACAATGAGCAGTTCTTC
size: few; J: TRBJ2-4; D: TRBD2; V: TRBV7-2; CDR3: CASSPLAGLAKNIQYF; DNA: TGTGCCAGCAGCCCTCTAGCGGGCCTAGCCAAAAACATTCAGTACTTC
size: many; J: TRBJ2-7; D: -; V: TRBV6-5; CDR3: CASSYPSLEGYEQYF; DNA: TGTGCCAGCAGTTACCCCTCCCTAGAGGGTTACGAGCAGTACTTC
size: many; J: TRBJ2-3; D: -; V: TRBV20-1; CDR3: CSASSQDVDTQYF; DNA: TGCAGTGCTAGCTCCCAGGATGTTGATACGCAGTATTTT
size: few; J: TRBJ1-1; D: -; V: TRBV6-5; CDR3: CASSYSYYTEAFF; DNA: TGTGCCAGCAGTTACTCTTACTACACTGAAGCTTTCTTT
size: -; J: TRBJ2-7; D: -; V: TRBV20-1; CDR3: CSAHLTGLTTYEQYF; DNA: TGCAGTGCGCACCTAACGGGACTTACTACCTACGAGCAGTACTTC
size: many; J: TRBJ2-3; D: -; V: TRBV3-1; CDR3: CASSQDKDTQYF; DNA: TGTGCCAGCAGCCAAGATAAAGATACGCAGTATTTT
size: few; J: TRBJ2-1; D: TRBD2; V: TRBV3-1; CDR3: CASSQDSGSFNEQFF; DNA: TGTGCCAGCAGCCAAGATAGCGGGAGCTTCAATGAGCAGTTCTTC
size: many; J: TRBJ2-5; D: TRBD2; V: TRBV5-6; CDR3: CASSLNLLAGAGETQYF; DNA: TGTGCCAGCAGCTTGAATTTGCTAGCGGGAGCCGGAGAGACCCAGTACTTC
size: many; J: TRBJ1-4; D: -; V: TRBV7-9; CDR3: CASSTERGVGKLFF; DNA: TGTGCCAGCAGCACCGAAAGGGGGGTCGGAAAACTGTTTTTT
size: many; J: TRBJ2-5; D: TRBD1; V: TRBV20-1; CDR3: CSVPPGTGGFETQYF; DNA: TGCAGTGTCCCCCCCGGGACAGGGGGCTTTGAGACCCAGTACTTC
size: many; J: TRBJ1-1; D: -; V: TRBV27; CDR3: CASSTQQGPRAFF; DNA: TGTGCCAGCAGTACTCAACAGGGTCCGAGGGCTTTCTTT
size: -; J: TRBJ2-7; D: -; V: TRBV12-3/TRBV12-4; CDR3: CASSSDSWVSYEQYF; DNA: TGTGCCAGCAGTTCGGACAGTTGGGTCTCCTACGAGCAGTACTTC
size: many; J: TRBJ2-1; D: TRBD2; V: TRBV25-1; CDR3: CASSVWGLAGNEQFF; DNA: TGTGCCAGCAGTGTCTGGGGACTAGCGGGCAATGAGCAGTTCTTC